This T cell receptor (beta chain) was profiled in a study of human T cells and chemical hapten exposure. Original handling: Sampled TCR counts reached a median of roughly 90,000 per sample, with values ranging from roughly 23,224 to 690,600. TCRdb analysed the RACE reads with MiXCR anew, one entry per CDR3 protein. In this record, the V and J calls reflect TCRdb's handling and not the investigators' own analysis. The sample shows about 380,000 distinct CDR3 sequences, more than 4.5% of them seen only once. CDR1 is MDHEN, CDR2 SYDVKM, per germline. The CDR3 runs to 15 residues. V was clipped by 1 base and J by 2 bases, with 9 bases between them. The study, taken as a whole, reports: A positive correlation with patch test score was found for PT1 expanded TCR counts. With regard to DPC sensitization, TCRs above 1 in 1000 frequency did not change.

Note on this clonotype: No antigen is known for it.

The sample's time point: patch test 1, 2 weeks after DPC sensitization. Treatment in this sample: therapeutic diphenylcyclopropenone sensitization with weekly scalp DPC. Sample donors consisted of patients with alopecia, aged 18 to 70 years, who were suitable for DPC. This sequence was found in a woman between 45 and 60 years old with alopecia areata. Some clones in this sample may be carry-over from other donors' samples. The source material was whole blood, sampled in connection with sensitization to the hapten diphenylcyclopropenone (DPC). The rearrangement uses TRBV28 and TRBJ2-1; TRBD1 is a possible D gene (6 bases). CDR3 in DNA: TGTGCCAGCAGTTTATACAGGGAAACCTACAATGAGCAGTTCTTC. It is translated as CASSLYRETYNEQFF.